Each of the 7 T cell receptor beta chains below was sequenced from the same sample in a study of T cells in localized non-small cell lung cancer. Assay: immunoSEQ multiplex PCR; the TCRdb copy retains only in-frame clones and omits some. The profile shows 13,000 or so clones, roughly 84% of them singletons. The sample in question was peripheral blood, obtained before any cancer treatment. These receptors came from a male donor at least 60 years old with stage III lung adenocarcinoma.

This clone was detected once. V is TRBV6-1 and J is TRBJ1-1; D unresolved. The CDR3 is 11 residues long. Trimming left V 9 bases short and J 5 bases short, with 10 bases between. CDR1 and CDR2 (germline): MNHNS, SASEGT. The CDR3 spells CASSLGTEAFF. CDR3 coding DNA: TGTGCCAGTTCTTTAGGGACTGAAGCTTTCTTT.

The rearrangement joins TRBV4-1 to TRBJ1-4; D is unclear. The ends were cut back, 1 base at V and 1 base at J, with 7 bases in the middle. The CDR3 extends over 15 amino acids. Germline V gives CDR1 MGHRA, CDR2 YSYEKL. CDR3 DNA: TGCGCCAGCAGCCAAGTTTTCGGAACTAATGAAAAACTGTTTTTT. Translated: CASSQVFGTNEKLFF.

The chain has TRBV6-1 and TRBJ2-7, with D possibly TRBD2 on 6 matching bases. V shed 5 bases and J shed 7 bases, with 9 bases lying between them. This CDR3 comprises 11 residues. Germline loops: CDR1 MNHNS, CDR2 SASEGT. DNA of the CDR3: TGTGCCAGCAGTCGACTAGGAGAGCAGTACTTC. It encodes CASSRLGEQYF.

Here the CDR3 reads CASSEKGRPGGNQPQHF. In DNA form, the CDR3 reads TGTGCCAGCAGTGAGAAGGGAAGGCCGGGGGGGAATCAGCCCCAGCATTTT. The rearrangement uses TRBV2 and TRBJ1-5; maybe TRBD1 (5 bases). The CDR3 is made up of 17 amino acids. Germline CDR1 SNHLY, CDR2 FYNNEI. The V end was cut by 3 bases, the J end by 4 bases, with 19 bases between.

V is TRBV19 and J is TRBJ1-1; D may be TRBD1 (5 bases). The ends were cut back, 5 bases at V and 4 bases at J, with 17 bases in the middle. The CDR3 is 15 residues long. Germline V lookup: CDR1 LNHDA, CDR2 SQIVND (reference sequence). The CDR3 protein is CASSGGLGWGTEAFF. The CDR3 bases are TGTGCCAGTAGTGGGGGATTGGGATGGGGCACTGAAGCTTTCTTT. The complete variable domain, with remaining parts taken from reference TRBV19 and TRBJ1-1, reads DGGITQSPKYLFRKEGQNVTLSCEQNLNHDAMYWYRQDPGQGLRLIYYSQIVNDFQKGDIAEGYSVSREKKESFPLTVTSAQKNPTAFYLCASSGGLGWGTEAFFGQGTRLTVV.

The V and J genes are TRBV5-1 and TRBJ2-7; D gene ambiguous. V shed 3 bases and J shed 3 bases, with 10 bases lying between them. Germline V gene sequence: CDR1 SGHRS, CDR2 YFSETQ. The CDR3 loop spans 13 amino acids. Here the CDR3 DNA reads TGCGCCAGCAGCTCCCTGTTCGGCTACGAGCAGTACTTC. Amino acid sequence: CASSSLFGYEQYF. Supplemented by reference TRBV5-1 and TRBJ2-7, the full variable domain reads KAGVTQTPRYLIKTRGQQVTLSCSPISGHRSVSWYQQTPGQGLQFLFEYFSETQRNKGNFPGRFSGRQFSNSRSEMNVSTLELGDSALYLCASSSLFGYEQYFGPGTRLTVT.

A single count supports this clone. The chain couples TRBV5-1 to TRBJ2-5, with D unresolved. The CDR3 runs to 12 residues. CDR1 SGHRS and CDR2 YFSETQ come from the germline V gene. The V end was cut by 5 bases, the J end by 2 bases, with 7 bases between. In nucleotides, the CDR3 is TGCGCCAGCAGAACCACTCAAGAGACCCAGTACTTC. Protein sequence: CASRTTQETQYF.